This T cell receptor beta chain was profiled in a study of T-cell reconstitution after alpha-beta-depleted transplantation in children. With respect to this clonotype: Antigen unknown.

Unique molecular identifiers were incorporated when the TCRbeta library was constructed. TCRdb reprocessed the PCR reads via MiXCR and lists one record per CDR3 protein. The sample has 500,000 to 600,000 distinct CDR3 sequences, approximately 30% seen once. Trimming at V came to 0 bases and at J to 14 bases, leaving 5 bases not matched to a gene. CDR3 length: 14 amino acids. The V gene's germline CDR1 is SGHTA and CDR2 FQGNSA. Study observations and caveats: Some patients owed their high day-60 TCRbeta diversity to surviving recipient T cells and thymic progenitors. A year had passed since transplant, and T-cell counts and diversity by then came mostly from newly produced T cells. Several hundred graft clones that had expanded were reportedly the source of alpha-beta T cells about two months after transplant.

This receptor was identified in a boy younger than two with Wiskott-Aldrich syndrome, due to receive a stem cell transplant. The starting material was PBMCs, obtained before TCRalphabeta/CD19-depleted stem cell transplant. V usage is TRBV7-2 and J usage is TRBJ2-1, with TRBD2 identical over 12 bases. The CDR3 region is CASSLAGASGGEFF. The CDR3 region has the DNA TGTGCCAGCAGCTTAGCAGGAGCTAGCGGGGGGGAGTTCTTC.